The present TCR beta chain was sequenced within a study of shared clonotypes between healthy human individuals. CD45RO-negative, CCR7-positively selected cells formed the naive CD8 fraction, excluding terminally differentiated effector memory CD45RA+ cells. Assay: immunoSEQ multiplex PCR; the TCRdb copy retains only in-frame clones and omits some. The sample includes fewer than 700,000 clones, approximately 95% of them seen just once. For this clone: What it binds is not known. The sample holds other DNA sequences that translate to the same CDR3.

There are 15 residues in the CDR3. The germline V gene encodes CDR1 SGHDT and CDR2 YYEEEE. V was clipped by 0 bases and J by 2 bases; unmatched bases: 2. Study-wide results and limits: When compared with the clonotypes that were shared by all four sorted-subset donors, the non-shared clonotypes turned out to have lower generation probabilities. Tissue TCR repertoires likely differ from these blood-only repertoires. Rarefaction analysis demonstrated incomplete sorted-subset sequencing notwithstanding large depth. The small donor group covered limited genetic and exposure diversity.

Sequences were obtained from naive CD8+ T cells sorted from blood. J is TRBJ2-7 and V is TRBV5-6; 10 positions agree with TRBD2. The sequence was obtained from a woman in her thirties in good health. The CDR3 loop is CASSLGLAGAYEQYF. As DNA, the CDR3 is TGTGCCAGCAGCTTGGGACTAGCGGGTGCCTACGAGCAGTACTTC.